One and the same sample provided the 26 T cell receptor beta chains below, sequenced in a study of blood T cell repertoires in COVID-19. Assay used: immunoSEQ multiplex PCR; TCRdb lists only in-frame clones, some missing. The table shows about 190,000 clones, with approximately 90% occurring only once. The specimen sequenced was peripheral blood. The receptors shown here come from a human donor in a cohort sampled during active COVID-19.

This rearrangement joins TRBV11-2 to TRBJ2-5; possibly TRBD2 for D (5 bases). Looked up from germline, CDR1 is SGHAT and CDR2 is FQNNGV. This CDR3 has 16 amino acids. V lost 1 base and J 2 bases, leaving 14 bases between the germline ends. In DNA, the CDR3 is TGTGCCAGCAGCTTAGGCCCACTAGGAGGACAAGAGACCCAGTACTTC. This translates into CASSLGPLGGQETQYF.

The V gene is TRBV19, the J gene TRBJ1-4; TRBD1 aligns across 10 bases. This CDR3 contains 15 residues. CDR1 and CDR2 (germline): LNHDA, SQIVND (reference sequence). J was trimmed by 7 bases and V by 6 bases; bases with no gene match: 8. DNA for the CDR3: TGTGCCAGTAGAAGTAGCGGGACAGGGGTTGAAAAACTGTTTTTT. Translated: CASRSSGTGVEKLFF.

V and J are TRBV5-1 and TRBJ1-4; tentatively, D is TRBD1 (6 bases). Germline assignment: CDR1 SGHRS and CDR2 YFSETQ. The CDR3 loop spans 14 amino acids. Trimming stripped 5 bases from V and 8 bases from J, with 16 bases between. In DNA form, the CDR3 reads TGCGCCAGCAGTCAGCAGGGGTTAGGGGAAAAACTGTTTTTT. Translation: CASSQQGLGEKLFF.

This clone has a handful of counts. This rearrangement joins TRBV19 to TRBJ1-1, with D tentatively TRBD1 (6 bases). In germline, CDR1 is LNHDA, CDR2 SQIVND (reference sequence). Between the trimmed V and J ends, which lost 9 bases and 3 bases, there was a span of 14 bases. The CDR3 has 13 amino acids. The CDR3 region is CASSQQGDTEAFF. In nucleotides, the CDR3 is TGTGCCAGCAGTCAACAGGGAGACACTGAAGCTTTCTTT.

The chain links TRBV6-5 to TRBJ2-6; no reliable D call. Trimming shortened V by 5 bases and J by 0 bases, and 8 bases separated the two germline ends. The CDR3 is made up of 15 amino acids. CDR1 is MNHEY and CDR2 is SVGAGI in the germline V gene. The CDR3 sequence: CASSNPHSGANVLTF. The CDR3 DNA is TGTGCCAGCAGTAATCCCCACTCTGGGGCCAACGTCCTGACTTTC.

The chain recombines TRBV4-3 with TRBJ2-1, with 8 positions matching TRBD2. The V segment lost 0 bases and the J segment 5 bases; nucleotides outside the gene matches: 6. The germline V gene encodes CDR1 LGHNA and CDR2 YSLEER. CDR3 length: 16 amino acids. The CDR3 sequence: CASSQDRTSLDNEQFF. CDR3 nucleotides: TGCGCCAGCAGCCAAGATCGGACTAGCCTCGACAATGAGCAGTTCTTC.

This rearrangement joins TRBV25-1 to TRBJ2-3, with TRBD1 matching over 10 bases. Germline V gene lookup returns CDR1 MGHDK and CDR2 SYGVNS. The CDR3 loop spans 15 amino acids. V shed 6 bases, J shed 10 bases, and the junction held 13 bases outside the gene matches. CDR3 nucleotides: TGTGCCAGCAGCGCCTCGGGACAGGGGTGGAGAGCGCAGTATTTT. It translates to CASSASGQGWRAQYF.

The chain couples TRBV7-2 to TRBJ2-3, with 10 nucleotides matching TRBD1. CDR1 and CDR2 (germline): SGHTA, FQGNSA. The CDR3 has 14 amino acids. The junction had 4 bases not matched to a gene; V was cut back by 6 bases and J by 4 bases. The CDR3 region has the DNA TGTGCCAGCAGACCCGGGACAGGGGCAGATACGCAGTATTTT. It encodes CASRPGTGADTQYF.

The chain employs TRBV2 and TRBJ1-5; a possible D gene is TRBD1 (5 bases). The CDR3 consists of 14 residues. Germline lookup yields CDR1 SNHLY and CDR2 FYNNEI. Trimming removed 6 bases at V and 4 bases at J, with 13 bases between. The CDR3 region is CASRGGEGNQPQHF. As DNA, the CDR3 is TGTGCCAGCAGGGGAGGGGAGGGGAATCAGCCCCAGCATTTT. The complete variable domain, with remaining parts taken from reference TRBV2 and TRBJ1-5, reads EPEVTQTPSHQVTQMGQEVILRCVPISNHLYFYWYRQILGQKVEFLVSFYNNEISEKSEIFDDQFSVERPDGSNFTLKIRSTKLEDSAMYFCASRGGEGNQPQHFGDGTRLSIL.

This clone was found once. The V and J genes are TRBV13 and TRBJ2-7; 8 positions match TRBD2. This CDR3 comprises 15 residues. V lost 1 base to trimming and J lost 3 bases; unmatched junction nucleotides: 5. Germline assignment: CDR1 PRHDT and CDR2 FYEKMQ (reference sequence). The CDR3 DNA reads as TGTGCCAGCAGCTTAGAACGGGGGGGCCTCTACGAGCAGTACTTC. Protein sequence: CASSLERGGLYEQYF.

V usage is TRBV24-1 and J usage is TRBJ2-1, with 8 bases aligning to TRBD2. This CDR3 has 16 residues. In germline, CDR1 is KGHDR, CDR2 SFDVKD. V lost 1 base and J lost 5; bases outside the gene matches: 6. In DNA, the CDR3 is TGTGCCACCAGTGATTTTAGGGCGGGGGGACACAATGAGCAGTTCTTC. It yields the protein CATSDFRAGGHNEQFF.

The chain has TRBV5-1 and TRBJ1-1, with 8 bases matching TRBD1. Trimming cost V 0 bases and J 1 base; bases outside gene matches: 2. The CDR3 has 15 residues. Germline lookup yields CDR1 SGHRS and CDR2 YFSETQ. This CDR3 reads CASSLDRGANTEAFF. As DNA, the CDR3 is TGCGCCAGCAGCTTGGACAGGGGGGCGAACACTGAAGCTTTCTTT.

CDR3 DNA sequence: TGTGCCAGCAGTGACAGGTTTAAGGGGGAAGAGACCCAGTACTTC. Residues: CASSDRFKGEETQYF. The genes are TRBV11-3 and TRBJ2-5; the D gene is possibly TRBD1 (6 bases). Trimming pared 6 bases from V and 3 bases from J, leaving 17 bases between. The CDR3 is 15 amino acids. The germline V gene has CDR1 SGHNT and CDR2 YENEEA.

This clone occurred once. The chain couples TRBV12-3 or TRBV12-4 to TRBJ2-5; perhaps TRBD2 as D (5 bases). The ends were cut back, 8 bases at V and 1 base at J, with 11 bases in the middle. The length of the CDR3 is 13 residues. The chain's CDR3 is CASRTSGQETQYF. The DNA for the CDR3 is TGTGCCAGCCGGACTTCGGGCCAAGAGACCCAGTACTTC.

This clone has only one observation. The rearrangement links TRBV4-3 to TRBJ2-1; the match to TRBD2 covers 16 bases. The germline gives CDR1 LGHNA, CDR2 YSLEER. The CDR3 contains 18 residues. The V segment lost 8 bases and the J segment 2 bases; nucleotides outside the gene matches: 9. The CDR3 coding sequence is TGCGCCAGCGGACCGGGACTAGCGGGGGGGTCCCCCTACAATGAGCAGTTCTTC. Amino acid sequence: CASGPGLAGGSPYNEQFF.

The V call is TRBV30, the J call TRBJ1-1; 8 bases match TRBD1. Germline CDR1 GTSNPN, CDR2 SVGIG (reference sequence). This CDR3 region has 14 residues. V shed 0 bases and J 3 bases; nucleotides not matched to a gene: 3. CDR3 in DNA: TGTGCCTGGAGTGTAAACAGGGGGTACACTGAAGCTTTCTTT. Encoded protein: CAWSVNRGYTEAFF.

The chain carries TRBV6-2 or TRBV6-3 and TRBJ2-3; D call uncertain. This CDR3 comprises 13 residues. Germline V gene data show CDR1 as MNHEY and CDR2 as SVGEGT. V dropped 4 bases and J dropped 2 bases, with 7 bases sitting between them. This CDR3 is CASSSLFTDTQYF. DNA for the CDR3: TGTGCCAGCAGTTCTCTCTTCACAGATACGCAGTATTTT.

The chain couples TRBV27 to TRBJ2-1, with 10 bases lining up with TRBD2. The junction had 8 bases not matched to a gene; V was cut back by 8 bases and J by 1 base. Germline CDR1 MNHEY, CDR2 SMNVEV (reference sequence). This CDR3 contains 16 residues. The CDR3 DNA reads TGTGCCAGCTCTCCCGGACTAGCGGCTTCCTACAATGAGCAGTTCTTC. Amino acids: CASSPGLAASYNEQFF.

This chain joins TRBV7-2 and TRBJ1-4; TRBD1 matches at 7 bases. The ends lost 5 bases at V and 5 bases at J; junction bases unmatched: 8. Germline V lookup: CDR1 SGHTA, CDR2 FQGNSA. CDR3 length: 15 residues. The CDR3 coding sequence is TGTGCCAGCAGCCCACGGACAGGCCGGAATGAAAAACTGTTTTTT. It codes for CASSPRTGRNEKLFF.

The CDR3 region has the DNA TGTGCCAGCAGGGGACAGGGAGGGAACACTGAAGCTTTCTTT. Residues: CASRGQGGNTEAFF. The chain recombines TRBV2 with TRBJ1-1; 9 bases are a match to TRBD1. This CDR3 is built from 14 residues. CDR1 and CDR2 (germline): SNHLY, FYNNEI. V shed 6 bases, J shed 1 base, and the junction held 3 bases outside the gene matches.

The chain joins TRBV7-8 to TRBJ1-1; 8 positions agree with TRBD1. The CDR3 spans 15 residues. V lost 5 bases, J lost 1 base, and 6 bases stayed unmatched. CDR1 is SGHVS and CDR2 is FQNEAQ in the germline V gene. CDR3 loop: CASSALTGGNTEAFF. The CDR3 bases are TGTGCCAGCAGCGCCCTTACAGGGGGGAACACTGAAGCTTTCTTT.

CDR3 nucleotide sequence: TGTGCCAGTAGTATCGGAGTAAATGGCAATCAGCCCCAGCATTTT. This sequence encodes CASSIGVNGNQPQHF. The chain is built from TRBV19 and TRBJ1-5; no firm D call. Trimming removed 3 bases from V and 2 bases from J, with 11 bases in between. CDR1 is LNHDA and CDR2 is SQIVND in the germline V gene (reference sequence). This CDR3 comprises 15 residues.

This sequence joins TRBV24-1 and TRBJ2-7; the match to TRBD2 covers 10 bases. Germline trimming cut 9 bases from V and 3 bases from J; bases unmatched to any gene: 4. CDR3 length equals 13 residues. Germline values: CDR1 KGHDR, CDR2 SFDVKD. CDR3 DNA: TGTGCCACCCTACTAGCGGGGTACTACGAGCAGTACTTC. Translated: CATLLAGYYEQYF.

The genes are TRBV29-1 and TRBJ1-1, with D perhaps matching TRBD1 (5 bases). This CDR3 is 12 amino acids long. CDR1 is SQVTM and CDR2 is ANQGSEA in the germline V gene. V dropped 4 bases and J dropped 2 bases, with 8 bases sitting between them. The CDR3 region is CSVGQRNTEAFF. CDR3 coding DNA: TGCAGCGTTGGACAGAGAAACACTGAAGCTTTCTTT.

The J gene is TRBJ1-5, the V gene TRBV10-3, with 7 bases fitting TRBD1. Germline CDR1 and CDR2: ENHRY and SYGVKD. The CDR3 runs 14 residues. Losses at the gene ends were 8 bases for V and 3 bases for J; bases not matched to a gene: 7. CDR3: CAIRSGTVNQPQHF. As DNA, the CDR3 is TGTGCCATCCGATCCGGGACAGTCAATCAGCCCCAGCATTTT.

This clone appeared once. This chain joins TRBV2 and TRBJ1-2, with 11 bases that match TRBD1. Germline CDR1 and CDR2: SNHLY and FYNNEI. The CDR3 contains 13 residues. V was pared by 10 bases and J by 6 bases, with 7 bases of the junction left unmatched. The DNA of the CDR3 is TGTGCCACCACGGACAGGGGGCCGGATGGCTACACCTTC. Translated: CATTDRGPDGYTF.